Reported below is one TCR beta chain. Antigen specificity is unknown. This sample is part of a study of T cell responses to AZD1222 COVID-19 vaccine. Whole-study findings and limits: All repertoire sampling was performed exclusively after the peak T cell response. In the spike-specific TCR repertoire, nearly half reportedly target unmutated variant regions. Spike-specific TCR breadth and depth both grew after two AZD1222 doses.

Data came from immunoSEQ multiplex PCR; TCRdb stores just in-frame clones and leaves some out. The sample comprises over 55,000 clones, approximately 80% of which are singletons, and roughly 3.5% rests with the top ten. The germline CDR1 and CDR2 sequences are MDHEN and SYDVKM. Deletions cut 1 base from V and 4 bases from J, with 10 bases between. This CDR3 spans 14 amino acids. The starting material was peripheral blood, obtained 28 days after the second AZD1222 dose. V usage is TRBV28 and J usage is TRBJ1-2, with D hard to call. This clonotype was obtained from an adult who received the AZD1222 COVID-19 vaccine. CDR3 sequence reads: CASSLYGEGYGYTF. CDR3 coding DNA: TGTGCCAGCAGTTTATACGGGGAGGGCTATGGCTACACCTTC.